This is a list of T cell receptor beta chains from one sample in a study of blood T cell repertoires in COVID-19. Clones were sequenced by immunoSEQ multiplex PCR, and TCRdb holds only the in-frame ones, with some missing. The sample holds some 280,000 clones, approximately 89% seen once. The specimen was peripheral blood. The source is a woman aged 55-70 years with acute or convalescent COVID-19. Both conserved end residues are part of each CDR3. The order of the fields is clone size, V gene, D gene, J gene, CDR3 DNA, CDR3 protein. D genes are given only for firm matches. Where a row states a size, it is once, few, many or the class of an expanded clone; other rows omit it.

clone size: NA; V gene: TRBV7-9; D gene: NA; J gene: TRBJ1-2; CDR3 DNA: TGTGCCAGCAGCTTGGGCAGCCATGGCTACACCTTC; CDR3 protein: CASSLGSHGYTF
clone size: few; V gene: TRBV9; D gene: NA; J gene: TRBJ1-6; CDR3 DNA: TGTGCCAGCAGCGTTCCGGGAGACTATAATTCACCCCTCCACTTT; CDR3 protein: CASSVPGDYNSPLHF
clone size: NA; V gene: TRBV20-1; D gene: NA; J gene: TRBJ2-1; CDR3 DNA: TGCAGTGCTAGTGCCCCGGACACAAACTACAATGAGCAGTTCTTC; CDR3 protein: CSASAPDTNYNEQFF
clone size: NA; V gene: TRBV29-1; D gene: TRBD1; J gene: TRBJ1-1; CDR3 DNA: TGCAGCGTTGATGCCGGGACAGGGGGCGTGAACACTGAAGCTTTCTTT; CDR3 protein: CSVDAGTGGVNTEAFF
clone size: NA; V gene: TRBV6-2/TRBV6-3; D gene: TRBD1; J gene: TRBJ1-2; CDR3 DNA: TGTGCCAGCAGTTACTCTTCAGGGGGCGATGGCTACACCTTC; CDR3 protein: CASSYSSGGDGYTF
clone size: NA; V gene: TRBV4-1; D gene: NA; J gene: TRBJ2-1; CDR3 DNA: TGCGCCAGCAGCCAAGATTCCCTTGGAGGGAGTGGGAACAATGAGCAGTTCTTC; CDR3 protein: CASSQDSLGGSGNNEQFF
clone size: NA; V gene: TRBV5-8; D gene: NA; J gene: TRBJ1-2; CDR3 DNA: TGTGCCAGCAGCTTTGGCAGGGGCGATGGCTACACCTTC; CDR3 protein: CASSFGRGDGYTF
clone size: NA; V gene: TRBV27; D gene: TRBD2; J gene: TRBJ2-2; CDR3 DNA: TGTGCCAGCAGTCCAGGACTAGCGGGCACCGGGGAGCTGTTTTTT; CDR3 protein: CASSPGLAGTGELFF
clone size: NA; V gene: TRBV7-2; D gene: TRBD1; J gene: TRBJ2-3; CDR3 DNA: TGTGCCAGCAGGCGACAGGGGCCTAGCACAGATACGCAGTATTTT; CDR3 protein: CASRRQGPSTDTQYF
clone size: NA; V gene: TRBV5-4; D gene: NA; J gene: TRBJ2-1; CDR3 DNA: TGTGCCAGCAGCTTGGCCCTGGCACAGGCGACCTACAATGAGCAGTTCTTC; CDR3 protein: CASSLALAQATYNEQFF
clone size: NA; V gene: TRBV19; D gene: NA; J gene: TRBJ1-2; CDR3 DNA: TGTGCCAGTAGTCCGAACTATGGCTACACCTTC; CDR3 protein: CASSPNYGYTF
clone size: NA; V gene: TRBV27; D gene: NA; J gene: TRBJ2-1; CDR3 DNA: TGTGCCAGCAGTTTGGCCCCCTCCTACAATGAGCAGTTCTTC; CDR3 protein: CASSLAPSYNEQFF
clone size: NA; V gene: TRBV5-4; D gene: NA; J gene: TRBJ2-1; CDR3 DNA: TGTGCCAGCAGCTTGGACAGCAGGAACAATGAGCAGTTCTTC; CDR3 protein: CASSLDSRNNEQFF
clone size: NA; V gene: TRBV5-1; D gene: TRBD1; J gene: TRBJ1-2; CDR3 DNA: TGCGCCAGCAGCGCCCAGACAGGGGATACCTATGGCTACACCTTC; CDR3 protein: CASSAQTGDTYGYTF
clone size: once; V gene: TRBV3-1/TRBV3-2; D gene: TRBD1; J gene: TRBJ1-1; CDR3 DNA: TGTGCCAGCAGCAGACAGGGGGGAACTGAAGCTTTCTTT; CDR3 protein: CASSRQGGTEAFF
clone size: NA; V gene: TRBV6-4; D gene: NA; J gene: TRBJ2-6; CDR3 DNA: TGTGCCAGCAGTGACAGGGGGAAGGTATCTGGGGCCAACGTCCTGACTTTC; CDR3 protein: CASSDRGKVSGANVLTF
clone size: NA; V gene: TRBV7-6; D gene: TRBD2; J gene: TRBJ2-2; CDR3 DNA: TGTGCCAGCAGCTTGAGGCTAGCGGGAGCTACGGACACCGGGGAGCTGTTTTTT; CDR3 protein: CASSLRLAGATDTGELFF
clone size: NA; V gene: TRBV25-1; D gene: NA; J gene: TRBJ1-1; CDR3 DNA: TGTGCCAGCAGTGAATTCGGGCAGGGCGGAACTGAAGCTTTCTTT; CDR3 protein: CASSEFGQGGTEAFF
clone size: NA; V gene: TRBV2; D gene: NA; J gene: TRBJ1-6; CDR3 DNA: TGTGCCAGCAGGCCTAACTCCTATAATTCACCCCTCCACTTT; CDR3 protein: CASRPNSYNSPLHF
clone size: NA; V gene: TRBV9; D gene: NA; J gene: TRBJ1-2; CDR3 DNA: TGTGCCAGCAGTTCAGCGGTGGGGAATTATGGCTACACCTTC; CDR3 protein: CASSSAVGNYGYTF
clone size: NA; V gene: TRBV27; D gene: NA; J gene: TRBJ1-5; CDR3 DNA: TGTGCCAGCAGTCTCCTGGGTGCGGGGGCGCAGCAGCCCCAGCATTTT; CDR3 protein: CASSLLGAGAQQPQHF
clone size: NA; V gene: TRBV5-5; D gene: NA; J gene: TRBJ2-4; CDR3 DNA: TGTGCCAGCAGCGGGACTGACAAAAACATTCAGTACTTC; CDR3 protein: CASSGTDKNIQYF
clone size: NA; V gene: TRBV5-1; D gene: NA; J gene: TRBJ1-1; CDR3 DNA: TGCGCCAGCAGCTTTGGACGGGAGAACACTGAAGCTTTCTTT; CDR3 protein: CASSFGRENTEAFF
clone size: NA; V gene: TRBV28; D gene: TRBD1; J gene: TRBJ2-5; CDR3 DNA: TGTGCCAGCAGTCAGACAGGGAACCAAGAGACCCAGTACTTC; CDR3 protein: CASSQTGNQETQYF
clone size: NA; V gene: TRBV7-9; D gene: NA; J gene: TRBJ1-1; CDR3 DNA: TGTGCCAGCAGCGCACAAGTATACAACACTGAAGCTTTCTTT; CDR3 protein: CASSAQVYNTEAFF
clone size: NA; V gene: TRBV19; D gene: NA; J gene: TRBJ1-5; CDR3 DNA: TGTGCCAGTAGTGTGGGGGGATTTAACCAGCCCCAGCATTTT; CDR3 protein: CASSVGGFNQPQHF
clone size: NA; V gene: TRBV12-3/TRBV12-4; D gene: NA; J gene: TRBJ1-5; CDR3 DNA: TGTGCCAGCAGTTTGGCCCTCAATCAGCCCCAGCATTTT; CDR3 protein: CASSLALNQPQHF
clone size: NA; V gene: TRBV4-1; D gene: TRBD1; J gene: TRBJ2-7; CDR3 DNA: TGCGCCAGCGGAGGGGGACAGGGAAACTCCTACGAGCAGTACTTC; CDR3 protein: CASGGGQGNSYEQYF
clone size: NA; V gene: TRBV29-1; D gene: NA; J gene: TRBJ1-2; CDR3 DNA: TGCAGCGCCTCCCCGGGTAGTCAGGGCTACACCTTC; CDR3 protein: CSASPGSQGYTF